This TCR beta chain was recorded in a study of vaccination and CD4 T cells after COVID-19. The Oncomine TCR Beta short-read assay generated sequence data from the DNA of cultured CD4+ T cells. MiXCR was run by TCRdb on the PCR reads, yielding one entry per CDR3 protein. The table lists about 20,000 distinct CDR3 sequences, under 30% of them singletons. Treatment noted: approximately nine-day PBMC culture with coronavirus spike peptide pools or control peptides (ViraFEST assay). Both day 3 and day 7 involved replacing half of the medium with fresh IL-2 medium. This CDR3 contains 16 residues. The germline V and J ends were trimmed by 0 bases and 4 bases, with 15 bases remaining between them. From germline, CDR1 is MNHEY and CDR2 SVGAGI. Notes on this clonotype: Its antigen is unidentified.

The rearrangement joins TRBV6-5 to TRBJ2-5, with TRBD2 as a possible D gene (6 bases). The receptor's source is a human donor with COVID-19. Sequenced input: cultured CD4+ T cells from blood. The CDR3 sequence: CASSYSLGGLSETQYF. CDR3 in DNA: TGTGCCAGCAGTTACTCTTTGGGGGGTTTATCAGAGACCCAGTACTTC.